These 27 T cell receptor beta chains share one sample of origin, sequenced in a study of cytomegalovirus exposure and HLA in healthy donors. The study ran its PCR with 60 Vbeta and 13 Jbeta primers. Assay: immunoSEQ multiplex PCR; the TCRdb copy retains only in-frame clones and omits some. The table shows approximately 100,000 clones, with 60% to 75% occurring only once. The material sequenced was PBMCs. The receptor source for this set is a man aged 50 to 59 in good health and CMV-seronegative.

This clone has just a few counts. V gene TRBV6-1 combines with J gene TRBJ2-3; 14 bases map to TRBD2. CDR3 size: 17 residues. V dropped 3 bases and J dropped 2; count of bases not matched to a gene: 4. Looked up from germline, CDR1 is MNHNS and CDR2 is SASEGT. The CDR3 DNA sequence: TGTGCCAGCAGTGACCGGACTAGCGGGGGGTACACAGATACGCAGTATTTT. It yields the protein CASSDRTSGGYTDTQYF.

V gene TRBV28 combines with J gene TRBJ1-2, with D unclear. The CDR3 extends over 13 amino acids. Trimming removed 3 bases from V and 8 bases from J, with 13 bases in between. Germline V lookup: CDR1 MDHEN, CDR2 SYDVKM. In nucleotides, the CDR3 is TGTGCCAGCAGTTTTATGGCTCTCAGGGGCTACACCTTC. Translated, it gives CASSFMALRGYTF.

The chain combines TRBV7-9 with TRBJ2-7; D remains ambiguous. The germline V gene encodes CDR1 SEHNR and CDR2 FQNEAQ (reference sequence). CDR3 length: 14 amino acids. Trimming stripped 1 base from V and 6 bases from J, with 13 bases between. CDR3 loop: CASSLVDSRAEQYF. DNA of the CDR3: TGTGCCAGCAGCTTAGTTGATAGTCGAGCCGAGCAGTACTTC.

The rearrangement uses TRBV11-1 and TRBJ2-7, with TRBD2 matching over 14 bases. The CDR3 is 15 residues long. Germline V gene data show CDR1 as SGHAT and CDR2 as FQDESV (reference sequence). The V segment lost 5 bases and the J segment 5 bases; nucleotides outside the gene matches: 5. The CDR3 bases are TGTGCCAGCAGCCCGGGACTAGCGGGAGCTAACGAGCAGTACTTC. Protein product: CASSPGLAGANEQYF.

This chain uses TRBV30 with TRBJ2-1; 9 nucleotides match TRBD2. Germline V gene lookup returns CDR1 GTSNPN and CDR2 SVGIG (reference sequence). This CDR3 region has 14 residues. The V gene end was trimmed by 7 bases and the J gene end by 10 bases; junction bases not matched to a gene: 14. The CDR3 DNA follows: TGTGCCTTCCTAGCGGGAACTACCGCCCGCGAGCAGTTCTTC. Translation: CAFLAGTTAREQFF.

The chain combines TRBV28 with TRBJ2-7, with TRBD1 identical over 7 bases. From germline, CDR1 is MDHEN and CDR2 SYDVKM. The CDR3 has 18 residues. J lost 0 bases, V lost 3 bases, and 14 bases had no gene match. CDR3 residues: CASSFPRTGSPDSYEQYF. CDR3 nucleotides: TGTGCCAGCAGTTTCCCGAGGACAGGATCTCCTGACTCCTACGAGCAGTACTTC.

Here the CDR3 DNA reads TGTGCCAGCAGGTCAGGGGGCCACGGCTACTACGAGCAGTACTTC. Translation: CASRSGGHGYYEQYF. The V and J genes are TRBV6-1 and TRBJ2-7; 8 bases agree with TRBD1. Trimming took 6 bases from V and 3 from J; bases not matched to a gene: 10. CDR1 and CDR2 (germline): MNHNS, SASEGT. The CDR3 covers 15 residues.

The V and J genes are TRBV12-2 and TRBJ1-2. TRBV12-2 is labeled a pseudogene. The CDR3 runs to 13 residues. The DNA of the CDR3 is TGTGCAAGTCCCCTTCGGGGTGGGAATGGCTACACCTTC. Translating gives CASPLRGGNGYTF.

The chain carries TRBV11-3 and TRBJ1-1, with TRBD1 matching over 9 bases. Trimming took 1 base from V and 1 from J; bases not matched to a gene: 7. The germline V gene has CDR1 SGHNT and CDR2 YENEEA. CDR3 length: 17 amino acids. The CDR3 sequence: CASSLGVTGGANTEAFF. CDR3 sequence (DNA): TGTGCCAGCAGCTTAGGTGTGACAGGGGGGGCGAACACTGAAGCTTTCTTT. Combining the CDR3 with reference TRBV11-3 and TRBJ1-1 gives the whole variable domain EAGVVQSPRYKIIEKKQPVAFWCNPISGHNTLYWYLQNLGQGPELLIRYENEEAVDDSQLPKDRFSAERLKGVDSTLKIQPAELGDSAVYLCASSLGVTGGANTEAFFGQGTRLTVV.

CDR3 bases: TGCGCCAGCAGCTTGGGAACCGCAGCCTACGAGCAGTACTTC. It codes for CASSLGTAAYEQYF. The V call is TRBV5-1, the J call TRBJ2-7; D uncertain. V lost 0 bases to trimming and J lost 2 bases, with 9 bases between them. Germline-derived CDR1 and CDR2 are SGHRS and YFSETQ. This CDR3 is 14 amino acids long.

The V and J genes are TRBV5-1 and TRBJ2-3, with 7 bases identical to TRBD1. The CDR3 runs to 15 residues. J lost 6 bases, V lost 6 bases, and 13 bases had no gene match. Germline CDR1 and CDR2: SGHRS and YFSETQ. In DNA, the CDR3 is TGCGCCAGCACCCAATATAGACAGGGTGGGGATACGCAGTATTTT. Its translation: CASTQYRQGGDTQYF. Based on the CDR3 plus reference TRBV5-1 and TRBJ2-3, the full variable domain is KAGVTQTPRYLIKTRGQQVTLSCSPISGHRSVSWYQQTPGQGLQFLFEYFSETQRNKGNFPGRFSGRQFSNSRSEMNVSTLELGDSALYLCASTQYRQGGDTQYFGPGTRLTVL.

V gene TRBV6-4 combines with J gene TRBJ2-7, with 9 bases lining up with TRBD1. Germline-derived CDR1 and CDR2 are MRHNA and SNTAGT. There are 15 residues in the CDR3. V gave up 7 bases and J gave up 4 bases; unmatched junction bases: 11. CDR3 in amino acids: CASTPKGDREYEQYF. Written as DNA, the CDR3 is TGTGCCAGCACCCCCAAGGGGGACAGGGAGTACGAGCAGTACTTC.

This chain joins TRBV2 and TRBJ2-7; 10 positions match TRBD1. The CDR3 has 16 residues. Per germline, CDR1 SNHLY and CDR2 FYNNEI. Germline trimming cut 6 bases from V and 2 bases from J; bases unmatched to any gene: 10. CDR3 coding DNA: TGTGCCAGCAGGGACAGGGGGATCGTCGGGACCTACGAGCAGTACTTC. Residues: CASRDRGIVGTYEQYF.

This clone has a handful of counts. V and J are TRBV6-6 and TRBJ1-1; D not resolved. V shed 5 bases and J shed 1 base, with 11 bases lying between them. Germline V gene data show CDR1 as MNHNY and CDR2 as SVGAGI (reference sequence). The CDR3 contains 14 residues. In DNA, the CDR3 is TGTGCCAGCAGTGTCGGCAGGTCGAACACTGAAGCTTTCTTT. Translated: CASSVGRSNTEAFF.

The CDR3 sequence is CASSLASGGTDTQYF. Here the CDR3 DNA reads TGTGCCAGCAGCTTGGCTAGCGGAGGGACAGATACGCAGTATTTT. The chain carries TRBV5-5 and TRBJ2-3, with 7 bases fitting TRBD2. Germline lookup yields CDR1 SGHKS and CDR2 YYEKEE (reference sequence). V was clipped by 0 bases and J by 3 bases; unmatched bases: 4. The CDR3 totals 15 residues.

V is TRBV7-9 and J is TRBJ1-4, with 9 bases identical to TRBD1. J lost 7 bases, V lost 3 bases, and 3 bases had no gene match. The CDR3 is 14 amino acids. Germline loops: CDR1 SEHNR, CDR2 FQNEAQ (reference sequence). Here the CDR3 reads CASSLTGGGEKLFF. The CDR3 coding sequence is TGTGCCAGCAGCTTGACAGGGGGAGGTGAAAAACTGTTTTTT.

A single count supports this clone. The gene calls are TRBV6-5 and TRBJ2-7; 9 nucleotides align to TRBD1. The CDR3 runs to 14 residues. Germline lookup yields CDR1 MNHEY and CDR2 SVGAGI. V shed 1 base and J 6 bases; nucleotides not matched to a gene: 4. The CDR3, as DNA: TGTGCCAGCAGTTACTTTGACAGGGGGATCGAGCAGTACTTC. This sequence encodes CASSYFDRGIEQYF.

This clone was seen only a few times. The chain links TRBV28 to TRBJ1-1; a weak D match, TRBD1 (6 bases). This CDR3 region has 14 residues. Trimming left V 2 bases short and J 0 bases short, with 7 bases between. The germline gives CDR1 MDHEN, CDR2 SYDVKM. CDR3 nucleotide sequence: TGTGCCAGCAGTTTACAGGGGCTGAACACTGAAGCTTTCTTT. This sequence encodes CASSLQGLNTEAFF.

The V and J genes are TRBV7-9 and TRBJ1-6; 8 bases line up with TRBD1. This CDR3 region has 14 residues. The V segment lost 5 bases and the J segment 9 bases; nucleotides outside the gene matches: 6. Per germline, CDR1 SEHNR and CDR2 FQNEAQ (reference sequence). CDR3 nucleotide sequence: TGTGCCAGCAGCCACGACAGGGGTAGTTCACCCCTCCACTTT. Translation gives CASSHDRGSSPLHF. The complete variable domain, with remaining parts taken from reference TRBV7-9 and TRBJ1-6, reads DTGVSQNPRHKITKRGQNVTFRCDPISEHNRLYWYRQTLGQGPEFLTYFQNEAQLEKSRLLSDRFSAERPKGSFSTLEIQRTEQGDSAMYLCASSHDRGSSPLHFGNGTRLTVT.

This clone was observed once. The J gene is TRBJ2-1, the V gene TRBV28; D unclear. Looked up from germline, CDR1 is MDHEN and CDR2 is SYDVKM. The CDR3 has 12 amino acids. V was pared by 5 bases and J by 4 bases, with 6 bases between. The CDR3 coding sequence is TGTGCCAGCAGTCACGGTTACAATGAGCAGTTCTTC. Translation gives CASSHGYNEQFF.

This chain connects TRBV6-1 to TRBJ1-2, with 11 positions matching TRBD1. This CDR3 spans 15 amino acids. CDR1 is MNHNS, CDR2 SASEGT, per germline. Trimming removed 6 bases from V and 7 bases from J; junction bases left unmatched: 10. The CDR3 reads CASRARTGGNSGYTF. CDR3 nucleotide sequence: TGTGCCAGCAGGGCGAGGACAGGGGGCAATTCTGGCTACACCTTC.

V is TRBV7-3 and J is TRBJ2-3, with 7 bases lining up with TRBD2. Germline CDR1 is SGHTA and CDR2 is FQGTGA. CDR3 size: 16 residues. V lost 5 bases, J lost 1 base, and 9 bases stayed unmatched. CDR3 protein: CASSPRQRGGTDTQYF. In DNA form, the CDR3 reads TGTGCCAGCAGCCCCCGACAGCGGGGTGGCACAGATACGCAGTATTTT.

This clone was observed a handful of times. V gene TRBV7-2 combines with J gene TRBJ2-1; D not certain. Germline CDR1 and CDR2: SGHTA and FQGNSA. Trimming cost V 1 base and J 3 bases, with 13 bases left between them. The CDR3 covers 16 residues. The CDR3 coding sequence is TGTGCCAGCAGCTTAGAATCTTGGGCCGTCTACAATGAGCAGTTCTTC. Residues: CASSLESWAVYNEQFF.

The chain recombines TRBV27 with TRBJ1-5; D might be TRBD1 (6 bases). The CDR3 is made up of 15 amino acids. The germline V gene encodes CDR1 MNHEY and CDR2 SMNVEV (reference sequence). The ends were cut back, 4 bases at V and 1 base at J, with 11 bases in the middle. The CDR3 is CASSSQGQSNQPQHF. CDR3 nucleotide sequence: TGTGCCAGCAGTTCACAGGGTCAAAGCAATCAGCCCCAGCATTTT.

In this sample, this clone turned up once. The sample holds other DNA sequences that translate to the same CDR3. The rearrangement joins TRBV5-1 to TRBJ2-5, with a weak D call TRBD2 (6 bases). The CDR3 is 14 amino acids. Looked up from germline, CDR1 is SGHRS and CDR2 is YFSETQ. V shed 1 base and J shed 1 base, with 8 bases lying between them. CDR3 loop: CASSLSGGQETQYF. The CDR3 DNA reads as TGCGCCAGCAGCTTGTCCGGGGGCCAAGAGACCCAGTACTTC.

This clone was counted once. The chain carries TRBV5-1 and TRBJ1-1; tentative D call: TRBD1 (6 bases). The V gene lost 8 bases and the J gene lost 1 base, with 12 bases spanning the gap. The CDR3 runs 13 residues. Germline V lookup: CDR1 SGHRS, CDR2 YFSETQ. The CDR3, as DNA: TGCGCCAGTGCGAGGGGGACGAACACTGAAGCTTTCTTT. Its translation is CASARGTNTEAFF.

This clone was seen only a few times. CDR3 in amino acids: CASNTNTGELFF. CDR3 nucleotides: TGCGCCAGCAATACGAACACCGGGGAGCTGTTTTTT. The chain links TRBV5-1 to TRBJ2-2; D is unresolved. Trimming cost V 6 bases and J 0 bases, with 3 bases left between them. This CDR3 has 12 amino acids. Germline V gives CDR1 SGHRS, CDR2 YFSETQ. Drawing the rest from reference TRBV5-1 and TRBJ2-2, the complete variable domain is KAGVTQTPRYLIKTRGQQVTLSCSPISGHRSVSWYQQTPGQGLQFLFEYFSETQRNKGNFPGRFSGRQFSNSRSEMNVSTLELGDSALYLCASNTNTGELFFGEGSRLTVL.